The sequence of this T cell receptor (beta chain) was determined in a study of Tregs in tolerant kidney transplant recipients. This table comes from immunoSEQ multiplex PCR, and its TCRdb copy is limited to in-frame clones, with some not included. Here the sample spans 54,000 or so clones, about 89% being singletons. Recipients received nonmyeloablative bone marrow transplants from related graft donors, with transient mixed chimerism. CD4+CD25+CD127- Tregs, CD4+CD25- non-Tregs, CD4 and CD8 cells were sorted. This CDR3 contains 16 residues. Looked up from germline, CDR1 is LGHNA and CDR2 is YNFKEQ. V shed 0 bases and J 6 bases; nucleotides not matched to a gene: 5.

The sample consisted of CD8+ T cells from blood (PBMCs), taken 24 months after the transplant. V gene TRBV4-2 combines with J gene TRBJ1-5, with TRBD1 identical over 10 bases. The receptor was derived from a human patient who received a combined kidney and bone marrow transplant. Some T cells may be transferred from the graft donor. This CDR3 reads CASSQDDRGHGQPQHF. The CDR3 coding sequence is TGTGCCAGCAGCCAAGATGACAGGGGGCATGGTCAGCCCCAGCATTTT.